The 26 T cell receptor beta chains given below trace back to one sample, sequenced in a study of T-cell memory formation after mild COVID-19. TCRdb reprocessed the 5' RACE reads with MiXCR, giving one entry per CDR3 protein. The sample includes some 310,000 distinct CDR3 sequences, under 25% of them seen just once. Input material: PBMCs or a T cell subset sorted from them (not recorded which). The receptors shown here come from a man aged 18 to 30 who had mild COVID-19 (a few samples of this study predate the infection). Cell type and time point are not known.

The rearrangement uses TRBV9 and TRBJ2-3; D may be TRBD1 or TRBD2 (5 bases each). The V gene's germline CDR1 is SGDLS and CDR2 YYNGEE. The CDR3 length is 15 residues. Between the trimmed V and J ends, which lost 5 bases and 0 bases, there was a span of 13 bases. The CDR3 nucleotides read TGTGCCAGCAGAGCTCCGGGACGGAGCACAGATACGCAGTATTTT. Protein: CASRAPGRSTDTQYF.

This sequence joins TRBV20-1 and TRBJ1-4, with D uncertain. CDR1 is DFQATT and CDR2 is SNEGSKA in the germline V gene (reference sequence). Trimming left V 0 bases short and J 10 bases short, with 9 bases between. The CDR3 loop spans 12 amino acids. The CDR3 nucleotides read TGCAGTGCTAGAGATATGCCCCCAAAACTGTTTTTT. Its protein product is CSARDMPPKLFF.

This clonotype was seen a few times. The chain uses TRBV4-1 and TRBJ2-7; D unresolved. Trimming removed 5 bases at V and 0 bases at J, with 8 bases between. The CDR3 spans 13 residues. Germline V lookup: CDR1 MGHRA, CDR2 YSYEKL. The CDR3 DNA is TGCGCCAGCAGCAAGCACACCTCCTACGAGCAGTACGTC. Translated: CASSKHTSYEQYV.

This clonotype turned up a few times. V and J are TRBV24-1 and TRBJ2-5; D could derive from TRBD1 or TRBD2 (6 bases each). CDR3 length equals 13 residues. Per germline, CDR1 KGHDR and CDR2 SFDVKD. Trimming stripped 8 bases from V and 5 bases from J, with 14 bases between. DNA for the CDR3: TGTGCCACCAAGGCAACAGGGAGGGAGACCCAGTACTTC. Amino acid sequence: CATKATGRETQYF.

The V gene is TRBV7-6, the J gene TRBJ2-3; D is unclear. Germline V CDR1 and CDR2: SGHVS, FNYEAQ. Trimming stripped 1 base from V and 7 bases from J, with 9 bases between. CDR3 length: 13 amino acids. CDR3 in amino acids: CASSLEARYTQYF. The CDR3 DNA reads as TGTGCCAGCAGCTTAGAGGCTAGGTATACGCAGTATTTT.

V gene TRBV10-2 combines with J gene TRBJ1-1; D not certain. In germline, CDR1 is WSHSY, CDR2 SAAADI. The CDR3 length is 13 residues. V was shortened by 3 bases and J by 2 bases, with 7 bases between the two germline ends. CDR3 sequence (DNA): TGCGCCAGCAGTGAAGGGTCTAACACTGAAGCTTTCTTT. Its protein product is CASSEGSNTEAFF.

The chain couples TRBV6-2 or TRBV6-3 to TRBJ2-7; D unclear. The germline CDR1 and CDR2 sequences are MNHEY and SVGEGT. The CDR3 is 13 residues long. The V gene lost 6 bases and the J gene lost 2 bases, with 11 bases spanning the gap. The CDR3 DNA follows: TGTGCCAGCAGGTTGACGGAAGCCTACGAGCAGTACTTC. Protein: CASRLTEAYEQYF.

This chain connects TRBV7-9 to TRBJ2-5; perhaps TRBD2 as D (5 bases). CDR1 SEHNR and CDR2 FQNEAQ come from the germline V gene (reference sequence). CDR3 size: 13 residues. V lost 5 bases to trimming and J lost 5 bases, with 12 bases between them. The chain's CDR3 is CASSGLAQETQYF. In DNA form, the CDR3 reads TGTGCCAGCAGCGGCCTAGCCCAGGAGACCCAGTACTTC. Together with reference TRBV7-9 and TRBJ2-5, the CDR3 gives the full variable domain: DTGVSQNPRHKITKRGQNVTFRCDPISEHNRLYWYRQTLGQGPEFLTYFQNEAQLEKSRLLSDRFSAERPKGSFSTLEIQRTEQGDSAMYLCASSGLAQETQYFGPGTRLLVL.

The CDR3 nucleotides are TGTGCCACCAGTGAATCTGGGCCATACACAGATACGCAGTATTTT. Translating gives CATSESGPYTDTQYF. The J gene is TRBJ2-3, the V gene TRBV24-1; D remains ambiguous. The germline V gene encodes CDR1 KGHDR and CDR2 SFDVKD. The V end lost 4 bases, the J end lost 2 bases, and 12 bases lay between the germline ends. The CDR3 consists of 15 residues.

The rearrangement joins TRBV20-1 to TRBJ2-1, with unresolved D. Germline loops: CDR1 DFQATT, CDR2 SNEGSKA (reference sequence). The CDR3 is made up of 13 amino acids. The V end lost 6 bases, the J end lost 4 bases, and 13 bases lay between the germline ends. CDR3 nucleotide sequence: TGCAGTGCCGCCTCGAGCCGTTACAATGAGCAGTTCTTC. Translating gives CSAASSRYNEQFF.

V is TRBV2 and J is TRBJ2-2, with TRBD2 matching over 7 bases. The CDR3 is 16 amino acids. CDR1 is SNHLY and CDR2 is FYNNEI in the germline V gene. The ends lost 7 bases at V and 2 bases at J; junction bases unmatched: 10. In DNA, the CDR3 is TGTGCCAGCAAAAAGGCCCAGCGGGGAAACACCGGGGAGCTGTTTTTT. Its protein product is CASKKAQRGNTGELFF.

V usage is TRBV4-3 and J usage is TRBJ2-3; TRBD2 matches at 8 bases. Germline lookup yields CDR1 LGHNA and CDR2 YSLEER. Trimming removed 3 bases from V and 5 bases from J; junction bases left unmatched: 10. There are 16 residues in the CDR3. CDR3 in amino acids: CASSHPGGGHRDTQYF. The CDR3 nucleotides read TGCGCCAGCAGCCATCCCGGCGGGGGGCATAGAGATACGCAGTATTTT.

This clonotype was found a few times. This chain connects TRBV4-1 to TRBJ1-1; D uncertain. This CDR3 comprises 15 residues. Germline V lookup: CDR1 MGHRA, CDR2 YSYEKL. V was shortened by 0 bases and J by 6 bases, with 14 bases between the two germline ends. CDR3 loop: CASSQDDWEYAEAFF. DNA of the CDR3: TGCGCCAGCAGCCAAGATGATTGGGAGTACGCTGAAGCTTTCTTT.

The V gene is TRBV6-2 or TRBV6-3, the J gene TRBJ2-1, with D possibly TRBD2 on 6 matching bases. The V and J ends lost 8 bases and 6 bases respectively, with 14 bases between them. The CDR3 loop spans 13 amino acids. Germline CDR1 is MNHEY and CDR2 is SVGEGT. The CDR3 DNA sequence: TGTGCCAGCTGCCCGGGGGTAGCCAATGAGCAGTTCTTC. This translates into CASCPGVANEQFF.

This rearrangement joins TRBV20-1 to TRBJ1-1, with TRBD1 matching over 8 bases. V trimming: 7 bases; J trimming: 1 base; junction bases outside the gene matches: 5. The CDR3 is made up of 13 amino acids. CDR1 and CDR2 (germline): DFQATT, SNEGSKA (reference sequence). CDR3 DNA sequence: TGCAGTGGTACGACAGGGGCGAACACTGAAGCTTTCTTT. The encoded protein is CSGTTGANTEAFF.

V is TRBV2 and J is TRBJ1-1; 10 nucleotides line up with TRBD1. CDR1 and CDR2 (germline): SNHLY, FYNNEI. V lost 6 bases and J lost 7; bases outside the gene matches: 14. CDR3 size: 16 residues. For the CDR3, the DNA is TGTGCCAGCAGGAGACCGGGACAGGGGCCTGTAAATGAAGCTTTCTTT. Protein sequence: CASRRPGQGPVNEAFF.

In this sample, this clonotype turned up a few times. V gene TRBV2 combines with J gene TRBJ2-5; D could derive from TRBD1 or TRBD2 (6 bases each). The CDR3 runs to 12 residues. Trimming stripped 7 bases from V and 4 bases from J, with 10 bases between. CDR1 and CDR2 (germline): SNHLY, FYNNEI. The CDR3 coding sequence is TGTGCCAGCACGGGGGCAGGAGAGACCCAGTACTTC. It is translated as CASTGAGETQYF.

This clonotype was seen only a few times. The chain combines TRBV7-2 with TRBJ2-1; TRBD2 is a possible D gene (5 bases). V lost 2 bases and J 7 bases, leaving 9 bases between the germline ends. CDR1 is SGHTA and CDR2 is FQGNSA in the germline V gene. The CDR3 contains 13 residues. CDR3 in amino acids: CASSLRTGNEQFF. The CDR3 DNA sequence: TGTGCCAGCAGCTTAAGAACGGGGAATGAGCAGTTCTTC. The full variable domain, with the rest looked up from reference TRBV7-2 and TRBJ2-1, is GAGVSQSPSNKVTEKGKDVELRCDPISGHTALYWYRQSLGQGLEFLIYFQGNSAPDKSGLPSDRFSAERTGGSVSTLTIQRTQQEDSAVYLCASSLRTGNEQFFGPGTRLTVL.

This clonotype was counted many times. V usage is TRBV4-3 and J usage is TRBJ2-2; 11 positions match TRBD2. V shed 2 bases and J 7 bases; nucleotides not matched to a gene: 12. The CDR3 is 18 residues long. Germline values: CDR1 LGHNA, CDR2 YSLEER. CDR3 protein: CASSQITGTSGGGGELFF. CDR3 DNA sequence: TGCGCCAGCAGCCAAATTACTGGGACTAGCGGCGGTGGCGGGGAGCTGTTTTTT.

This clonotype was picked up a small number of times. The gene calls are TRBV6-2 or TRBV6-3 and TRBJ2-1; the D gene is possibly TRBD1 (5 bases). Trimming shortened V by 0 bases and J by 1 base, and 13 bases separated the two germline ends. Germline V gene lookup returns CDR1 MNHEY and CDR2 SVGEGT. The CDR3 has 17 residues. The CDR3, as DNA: TGTGCCAGCAGTTACTCGATTGGGGCAGCATCCTACAATGAGCAGTTCTTC. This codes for CASSYSIGAASYNEQFF.

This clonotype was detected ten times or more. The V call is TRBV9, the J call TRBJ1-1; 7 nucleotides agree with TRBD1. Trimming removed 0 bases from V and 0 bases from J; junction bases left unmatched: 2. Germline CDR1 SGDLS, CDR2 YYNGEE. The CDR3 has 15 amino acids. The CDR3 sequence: CASSVGDRMNTEAFF. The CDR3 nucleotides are TGTGCCAGCAGCGTAGGGGACAGAATGAACACTGAAGCTTTCTTT. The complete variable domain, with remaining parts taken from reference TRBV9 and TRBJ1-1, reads DSGVTQTPKHLITATGQRVTLRCSPRSGDLSVYWYQQSLDQGLQFLIQYYNGEERAKGNILERFSAQQFPDLHSELNLSSLELGDSALYFCASSVGDRMNTEAFFGQGTRLTVV.

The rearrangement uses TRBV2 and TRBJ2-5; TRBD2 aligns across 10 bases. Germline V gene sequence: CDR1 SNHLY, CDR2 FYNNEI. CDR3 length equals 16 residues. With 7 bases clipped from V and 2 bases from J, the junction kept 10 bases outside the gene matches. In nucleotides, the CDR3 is TGTGCCAGCAAACGCGGGGTAGCGGGGGGTCAAGAGACCCAGTACTTC. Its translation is CASKRGVAGGQETQYF.

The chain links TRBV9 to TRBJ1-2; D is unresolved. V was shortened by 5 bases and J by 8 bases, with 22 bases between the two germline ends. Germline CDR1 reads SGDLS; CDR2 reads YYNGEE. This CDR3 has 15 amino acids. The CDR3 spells CASREATWTVSGYTF. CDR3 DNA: TGTGCCAGCAGAGAAGCGACATGGACGGTGTCCGGCTACACCTTC.

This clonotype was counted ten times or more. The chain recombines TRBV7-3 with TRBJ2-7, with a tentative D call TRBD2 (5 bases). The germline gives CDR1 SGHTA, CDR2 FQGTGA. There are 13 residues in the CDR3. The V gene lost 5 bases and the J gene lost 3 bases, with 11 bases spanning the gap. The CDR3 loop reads CASSRDGSYEQYF. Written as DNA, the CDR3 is TGTGCCAGCAGCCGCGATGGGAGCTACGAGCAGTACTTC.

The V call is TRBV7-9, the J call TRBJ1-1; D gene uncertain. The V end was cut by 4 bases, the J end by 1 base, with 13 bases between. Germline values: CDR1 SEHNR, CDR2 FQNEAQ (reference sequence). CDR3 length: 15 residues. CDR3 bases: TGTGCCAGCAGCTCCCCCGGACGGAAGAACACTGAAGCTTTCTTT. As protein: CASSSPGRKNTEAFF.

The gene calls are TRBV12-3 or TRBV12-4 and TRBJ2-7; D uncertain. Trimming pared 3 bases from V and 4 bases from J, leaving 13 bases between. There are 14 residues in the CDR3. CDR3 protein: CASSFSAWVYEQYF. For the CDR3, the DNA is TGTGCCAGCAGTTTCAGCGCATGGGTGTACGAGCAGTACTTC.